This passage covers 24 T cell receptor beta chains from one sample sequenced in a study of cytomegalovirus exposure and HLA in healthy donors (dated by TCRdb to the late 2010s). The library was prepared using the immunoSEQ multiplex PCR assay. For the multiplex PCR, a mixture combining 60 forward primers for TCR Vbeta segments and 13 reverse primers for TCR Jbeta segments was used. TCRdb took over this immuneACCESS table, retaining in-frame rearrangements with V and J assigned. Such tables are incomplete; in checked studies, under half of the missing clones stem from an unresolved V gene, and the remainder is unexplained. Present in this sample are some 89,000 clones, about 78% of which were seen just once. Jointly, the top ten make up roughly 4% of the sample. The sample taken for sequencing was PBMCs. These receptors all come from a woman aged 40 to 49 in good health and CMV-seropositive.

This clone was detected once. The rearrangement uses TRBV19 and TRBJ1-1, with 11 nucleotides matching TRBD1. The CDR3 totals 15 residues. The germline V gene encodes CDR1 LNHDA and CDR2 SQIVND (reference sequence). V shed 4 bases and J 10 bases; nucleotides not matched to a gene: 11. The CDR3 is CASSSLGTGGSRAFF. The CDR3 DNA reads as TGTGCCAGTAGTAGTCTAGGGACAGGGGGTTCTAGAGCTTTCTTT.

Only one count was recorded for this clone. V usage is TRBV5-6 and J usage is TRBJ2-6, with 8 bases lining up with TRBD2. Germline-derived CDR1 and CDR2 are SGHDT and YYEEEE. V dropped 3 bases and J dropped 2; count of bases not matched to a gene: 13. The length of the CDR3 is 19 residues. The CDR3 DNA follows: TGTGCCAGCAGCTACCCCTGGGACCGTAGCGGGGCTGGGGCCAACGTCCTGACTTTC. It codes for CASSYPWDRSGAGANVLTF.

DNA of the CDR3: TGCAGCGTTGATGGGGCGGGAGGGCTAGATGAGCAGTTCTTC. Translated, it gives CSVDGAGGLDEQFF. V is TRBV29-1 and J is TRBJ2-1; 9 nucleotides line up with TRBD2. The CDR3 has 14 amino acids. V shed 3 bases, J shed 8 bases, and the junction held 8 bases outside the gene matches. Germline V CDR1 and CDR2: SQVTM, ANQGSEA.

The V call is TRBV18, the J call TRBJ2-5; TRBD2 aligns across 7 bases. This CDR3 has 17 residues. The trim removed 1 base at V and 4 bases at J, leaving 12 bases unmatched. Germline lookup yields CDR1 KGHSH and CDR2 LQKENI. The CDR3 nucleotides read TGTGCCAGCTCACCACTAGTTTTGGCGGGAGAGGGAGAGACCCAGTACTTC. Translating it yields CASSPLVLAGEGETQYF.

The chain is built from TRBV29-1 and TRBJ2-5; no clear D gene. The germline CDR1 and CDR2 sequences are SQVTM and ANQGSEA. The germline V and J ends were trimmed by 6 bases and 1 base, with 9 bases remaining between them. The CDR3 runs 12 residues. The CDR3 DNA is TGCAGCGTAACGGCAGGCCAAGAGACCCAGTACTTC. Residues: CSVTAGQETQYF.

This clone appeared a single time. The CDR3 DNA reads as TGTGCCAGCAGCGGGGGGAGGGAGGGTCAAGAGACCCAGTACTTC. Protein product: CASSGGREGQETQYF. The rearrangement joins TRBV5-4 to TRBJ2-5, with 7 positions matching TRBD2. V lost 4 bases, J lost 2 bases, and 8 bases stayed unmatched. CDR3 length: 15 residues. Germline V gene sequence: CDR1 SGHNT, CDR2 YYREEE (reference sequence).

The chain is built from TRBV7-9 and TRBJ2-1; 15 nucleotides match TRBD2. V lost 4 bases and J lost 9; bases outside the gene matches: 1. This CDR3 spans 14 amino acids. The germline CDR1 and CDR2 sequences are SEHNR and FQNEAQ (reference sequence). As DNA, the CDR3 is TGTGCCAGCAGCTGGACTAGCGGGAGGGCTGAGCAGTTCTTC. It specifies CASSWTSGRAEQFF.

This chain joins TRBV2 and TRBJ1-1, with TRBD1 matching 7 bases. Germline assignment: CDR1 SNHLY and CDR2 FYNNEI. V shed 4 bases, J shed 4 bases, and the junction held 6 bases outside the gene matches. This CDR3 comprises 14 residues. CDR3 sequence: CASSATGVGTEAFF. In DNA form, the CDR3 reads TGTGCCAGCAGTGCAACAGGGGTGGGCACTGAAGCTTTCTTT.

The chain combines TRBV15 with TRBJ2-1, with D perhaps matching TRBD2 (5 bases). Germline V gene data show CDR1 as LNHNV and CDR2 as YYDKDF (reference sequence). This CDR3 is 11 amino acids long. V dropped 5 bases and J dropped 8 bases, with 7 bases sitting between them. The CDR3 DNA sequence: TGTGCCACCAGCCCCGGGGATGAGCAGTTCTTC. Its translation: CATSPGDEQFF.

This chain links TRBV18 with TRBJ1-1; the match to TRBD1 covers 8 bases. The germline V gene encodes CDR1 KGHSH and CDR2 LQKENI. The CDR3 is 16 amino acids. J gave up 6 bases and V 2 bases, and 11 bases lay outside the gene matches. As DNA, the CDR3 is TGTGCCAGCTCACCAGGGACAGGTAGTAGGGGAGCTGAAGCTTTCTTT. Protein product: CASSPGTGSRGAEAFF.

The chain has TRBV7-8 and TRBJ1-1; 9 bases line up with TRBD1. This CDR3 region has 14 residues. Germline V gene sequence: CDR1 SGHVS, CDR2 FQNEAQ. V gave up 1 base and J gave up 3 bases; unmatched junction bases: 0. The CDR3 protein is CASSLGTGDTEAFF. In nucleotides, the CDR3 is TGTGCCAGCAGCTTAGGGACAGGGGACACTGAAGCTTTCTTT.

This clone was detected only once. This sequence joins TRBV4-1 and TRBJ2-7, with TRBD2 as a possible D gene (6 bases). Germline CDR1 is MGHRA and CDR2 is YSYEKL. V lost 8 bases to trimming and J lost 3 bases, with 20 bases between them. The CDR3 has 15 residues. CDR3 DNA: TGCGCCAGCTCAGCCACTACGGGAGAGCGCTACGAGCAGTACTTC. It specifies CASSATTGERYEQYF.

Written as DNA, the CDR3 is TGTGCCAGCAGCCCGGGACTAGCGGACACAGATACGCAGTATTTT. Residues: CASSPGLADTDTQYF. This chain joins TRBV5-8 and TRBJ2-3, with 11 positions matching TRBD2. J gave up 2 bases and V 4 bases, and 3 bases lay outside the gene matches. The germline CDR1 and CDR2 sequences are SGHTS and YDEGEE. This CDR3 is built from 15 residues.

The J gene is TRBJ1-4, the V gene TRBV9; 9 bases are shared with TRBD1. The CDR3 has 15 residues. From germline, CDR1 is SGDLS and CDR2 YYNGEE. The trim removed 3 bases at V and 4 bases at J, leaving 4 bases unmatched. For the CDR3, the DNA is TGTGCCAGCAGCGCCGGGACAGGGCTTAATGAAAAACTGTTTTTT. It codes for CASSAGTGLNEKLFF.

The chain couples TRBV7-2 to TRBJ2-7, with a weak D call TRBD2 (5 bases). V lost 2 bases, J lost 3 bases, and 8 bases lay in between. The CDR3 sequence is 13 residues long. CDR1 is SGHTA and CDR2 is FQGNSA in the germline V gene. The CDR3 DNA reads TGTGCCAGCAGCTTATACCGGGACTACGAGCAGTACTTC. Translation: CASSLYRDYEQYF.

CDR3 bases: TGCGCCAGCAGCGAGAATCCCCCCACAGATACGCAGTATTTT. Protein sequence: CASSENPPTDTQYF. The chain joins TRBV5-1 to TRBJ2-3; no clear D. Trimming pared 4 bases from V and 2 bases from J, leaving 11 bases between. From germline, CDR1 is SGHRS and CDR2 YFSETQ. CDR3 size: 14 residues.

The chain is built from TRBV9 and TRBJ2-3; D gene unclear. Trimming removed 3 bases from V and 5 bases from J, with 13 bases in between. This CDR3 spans 14 amino acids. Germline V gene data show CDR1 as SGDLS and CDR2 as YYNGEE. CDR3 residues: CASSEAPARDTQYF. The CDR3 DNA reads as TGTGCCAGCAGCGAAGCCCCCGCTCGAGATACGCAGTATTTT. The whole variable domain, remainder taken from reference TRBV9 and TRBJ2-3, is DSGVTQTPKHLITATGQRVTLRCSPRSGDLSVYWYQQSLDQGLQFLIQYYNGEERAKGNILERFSAQQFPDLHSELNLSSLELGDSALYFCASSEAPARDTQYFGPGTRLTVL.

The rearrangement links TRBV7-8 to TRBJ2-1, with 7 bases lining up with TRBD1. Trimming at V came to 4 bases and at J to 6 bases, leaving 15 bases not matched to a gene. The CDR3 spans 17 residues. CDR1 and CDR2 (germline): SGHVS, FQNEAQ. This CDR3 reads CASSSWWDVGGFNEQFF. For the CDR3, the DNA is TGTGCCAGCAGCTCCTGGTGGGACGTAGGGGGCTTCAATGAGCAGTTCTTC. Full variable domain (outside the CDR3, taken from reference TRBV7-8 and TRBJ2-1): GAGVSQSPRYKVAKRGQDVALRCDPISGHVSLFWYQQALGQGPEFLTYFQNEAQLDKSGLPSDRFFAERPEGSVSTLKIQRTQQEDSAVYLCASSSWWDVGGFNEQFFGPGTRLTVL.

The rearrangement joins TRBV5-8 to TRBJ2-5, with D tentatively TRBD1 (6 bases). The J call may be faulty, since TRBJ2-7 better matches the DNA end. Germline CDR1 is SGHTS and CDR2 is YDEGEE. This CDR3 has 16 amino acids. The CDR3 loop reads CASSLYSRTEAYEQYF. DNA for the CDR3: TGTGCCAGCAGCTTGTATTCAAGGACAGAGGCCTACGAGCAGTACTTC.

V usage is TRBV4-1 and J usage is TRBJ1-6, with D hard to call. Germline V gene lookup returns CDR1 MGHRA and CDR2 YSYEKL. Trimming took 4 bases from V and 8 from J, leaving 21 bases between them. This CDR3 has 17 residues. CDR3 bases: TGCGCCAGCAGCCCGACCCAACAGCAGGCCAACGATTCACCCCTCCACTTT. Protein: CASSPTQQQANDSPLHF.

This sequence joins TRBV21-1 and TRBJ2-5; the table gives TRBD2 as D, unverified against the DNA. TRBV21-1 is classified as a pseudogene. CDR3 size: 13 residues. The CDR3 region is CASSKVRDETQYF. The DNA for the CDR3 is TGTGCCAGCAGCAAAGTACGGGATGAGACCCAGTACTTC.

This chain connects TRBV27 to TRBJ2-3, with TRBD2 as a possible D gene (5 bases). The germline gives CDR1 MNHEY, CDR2 SMNVEV (reference sequence). CDR3 length: 15 amino acids. Trimming shortened V by 1 base and J by 6 bases, and 14 bases separated the two germline ends. CDR3 residues: CASSLFTGLWDTQYF. CDR3 nucleotides: TGTGCCAGCAGTTTATTCACGGGGTTATGGGATACGCAGTATTTT.

The CDR3 DNA reads as TGTGCCAGCAGCTTACAGGGTGGACGCTCCTACAATGAGCAGTTCTTC. Its protein is CASSLQGGRSYNEQFF. J is TRBJ2-1 and V is TRBV7-6; perhaps TRBD1 as D (5 bases). Germline V gene lookup returns CDR1 SGHVS and CDR2 FNYEAQ. The CDR3 has 16 residues. V lost 2 bases and J lost 0, with 11 bases in between.

This chain joins TRBV12-5 and TRBJ2-3, with 7 bases fitting TRBD1. V lost 6 bases and J lost 3; bases outside the gene matches: 6. From germline, CDR1 is LGHNT and CDR2 FRNRAP. CDR3 size: 14 residues. This CDR3 is CASGPGQSTDTQYF. The CDR3 DNA reads TGTGCTAGTGGCCCGGGACAGTCAACAGATACGCAGTATTTT.